These T cell receptor beta chains were read from a single sample in a study of regulatory T cells in long-lasting Graves disease. In TCRdb, the multiplex PCR reads were re-called with MiXCR into one record per CDR3 protein. The repertoire holds some 470,000 distinct CDR3 sequences, with under 25% as singletons. Here the sequenced sample was peripheral blood mononuclear cells (PBMCs), taken when the disease was refractory, from a patient treated with antithyroid drugs. These TCRs come from a female donor with Graves disease. The CDR3 runs from the conserved cysteine through the conserved F or W. The D gene is left open where the match is weak. Clone size is not always given. Where it is, it says once, few, many or a class for expanded clones.

TRBV7-9,TRBJ2-7,NA,many,TGTGCCAGCAGCCAAACCTGGGGGTGGGACTCCTACGAGCAGTACTTC,CASSQTWGWDSYEQYF
TRBV20-1,TRBJ2-7,NA,NA,TGCAGTGCTGGAGAGGCAGGGGCCCTCGAGCAGTACTTC,CSAGEAGALEQYF
TRBV28,TRBJ2-1,NA,NA,TGTGCCACCACGAGGGCTCGGGTCCAAGATGGCAATGAGCAGTTCTTC,CATTRARVQDGNEQFF
TRBV6-4,TRBJ1-2,NA,NA,TGTGCCAGCAGTGACTCGTTAAAAGGAGGCTACACCTTC,CASSDSLKGGYTF
TRBV14,TRBJ1-1,NA,few,TGTGCCAGCAGCCATCCCTTTACCAGACGGGATACTGAAGCTTTCTTT,CASSHPFTRRDTEAFF
TRBV12-3/TRBV12-4,TRBJ1-6,NA,many,TGTGCCAGCAGTGTGGACGCCAATTCACCCCTCCACTTT,CASSVDANSPLHF
TRBV19,TRBJ2-7,TRBD2,NA,TGTGCCAGTAGCCTTTATAGCGGGGGAGGAGGCGAGCAGTACTTC,CASSLYSGGGGEQYF
TRBV7-2,TRBJ2-5,NA,few,TGTGCCAGCAGCTTATTGGGGGTAGGGGAGACCCAGTACTTC,CASSLLGVGETQYF
TRBV6-5,TRBJ2-5,NA,few,TGTGCCAGCAGTTACTCTAGGACGGCACAAGAGACCCAGTACTTC,CASSYSRTAQETQYF
TRBV20-1,TRBJ2-2,NA,few,TGCAGTGCTAGAGGAGTAAGAGGGGCCGGGGAGCTGTTTTTT,CSARGVRGAGELFF
TRBV7-2,TRBJ2-5,NA,many,TGTGCCAGCAGCTTAGGAGGCCCTCCGAGGGAGACCCAGTACTTC,CASSLGGPPRETQYF
TRBV27,TRBJ1-1,NA,few,TGTGCCAGCAGTTTAACCCTCGGGCGAGGGGAAGCTTTCTTT,CASSLTLGRGEAFF
TRBV7-2,TRBJ2-3,TRBD1,NA,TGTGCCAGCAGCCCGGACAGGACAGATACGCAGTATTTT,CASSPDRTDTQYF
TRBV5-1,TRBJ1-6,TRBD1,many,TGCGCCAGCAGGCCAGGGGGCAACGAATCACCCCTCCACTTT,CASRPGGNESPLHF
TRBV7-9,TRBJ1-2,TRBD1,NA,TGTGCCAGCAGCTTCCGGGACAGGGTTGACTATGGCTACACCTTC,CASSFRDRVDYGYTF
TRBV20-1,TRBJ1-1,NA,many,TGCAGTGCTAGGTGGCGGATGGTGAACACTGAAGCTTTCTTT,CSARWRMVNTEAFF
TRBV7-2,TRBJ2-3,NA,many,TGTGCCAGCAGCCTGCTGGGTGGGGCTTCTCCAGATACGCAGTATTTT,CASSLLGGASPDTQYF
TRBV27,TRBJ2-1,NA,NA,TGTGCCAGCAAGCCATTTGGGACCGGGGGACACAATGAGCAGTTCTTC,CASKPFGTGGHNEQFF
TRBV28,TRBJ1-4,NA,many,TGTGCCAGCAGTTTAGAACCGGGAACAACTAATGAAAAACTGTTTTTT,CASSLEPGTTNEKLFF
TRBV10-3,TRBJ1-1,NA,many,TGTGCCATCAGTGAGAGGCAGGGCAACACTGAAGCTTTCTTT,CAISERQGNTEAFF
TRBV6-5,TRBJ1-1,NA,many,TGTGCCAGCAGTTACTCGACCAGTTGGGCGACGTTGAACACTGAAGCTTTCTTT,CASSYSTSWATLNTEAFF
TRBV28,TRBJ2-7,TRBD1,many,TGTGCCAGTACGGGACAGGGCCCTTACGAGCAGTACTTC,CASTGQGPYEQYF
TRBV5-6,TRBJ2-5,NA,many,TGTGCCAGCAGCCCCTGGAAGAGGACCCTGGAGACCCAGTACTTC,CASSPWKRTLETQYF
TRBV2,TRBJ1-1,TRBD1,many,TGTGCCACCGCCCTTGATTCTCAGGGGGACACTGAAGCTTTCTTT,CATALDSQGDTEAFF
TRBV28,TRBJ1-2,NA,many,TGTGCCAGCAGTTCGGGCAGCTACTATGGCTACACCTTC,CASSSGSYYGYTF
TRBV5-1,TRBJ1-2,NA,NA,TGCGCCAGCAGACCCCTAGGGGGACACTATGGCTACACCTTC,CASRPLGGHYGYTF
TRBV11-3,TRBJ2-7,NA,NA,TGTGCCAGCAGTTTGCCAGGGAACAACGAGCAGTACTTC,CASSLPGNNEQYF
TRBV6-1,TRBJ1-5,NA,few,TGTGCCAGCAGTGTGCTGCTAACGGGCAATCAGCCCCAGCATTTT,CASSVLLTGNQPQHF
TRBV7-8,TRBJ2-5,NA,many,TGTGCCAGCAGCACACGTTGGGAGACCCAGTACTTC,CASSTRWETQYF
TRBV3-1,TRBJ1-4,NA,many,TGTGCCAGCAGCCTGACGAAAGAGAATGAAAAACTGTTTTTT,CASSLTKENEKLFF
TRBV6-2/TRBV6-3,TRBJ2-5,TRBD2,few,TGTGCCAGCAGGCCCGCCGGACTAGCGGGGGGGCCAAAGACCCAGTACTTC,CASRPAGLAGGPKTQYF
TRBV20-1,TRBJ1-2,NA,many,TGCAGTGCTAGAGAGATGGGACTACCTCATGGCTACACCTTC,CSAREMGLPHGYTF
TRBV20-1,TRBJ1-2,NA,NA,TGCAGTGCTAGAGCTAATGGGGGGCAGGTCTATGGCTACACCTTC,CSARANGGQVYGYTF
TRBV5-1,TRBJ2-7,TRBD1,few,TGCGCCAGCACCGACAGGGCCCACGAGCAGTACTTC,CASTDRAHEQYF
TRBV4-3,TRBJ1-2,NA,NA,TGCGCCAGCAGCCAAGAAAGGAGCGCCCCGGGGGGCTACACCTTC,CASSQERSAPGGYTF
TRBV7-2,TRBJ2-7,NA,NA,TGTGCCAGCAGCTTAGCGCCTGAACGCGAGCAGTACTTC,CASSLAPEREQYF
TRBV10-3,TRBJ1-1,NA,NA,TGTGCCATCAGGGAGGCCGGGAGGGACACTGAAGCTTTCTTT,CAIREAGRDTEAFF
TRBV27,TRBJ2-2,TRBD2,many,TGTGCCAGCAGTAATGGACTAGCGGGCGGCGGGGAGCTGTTTTTT,CASSNGLAGGGELFF
TRBV19,TRBJ2-5,NA,NA,TGTGCCAGTAGCAACAGGGTCAAGACCCAGTACTTC,CASSNRVKTQYF
TRBV20-1,TRBJ2-7,TRBD1,many,TGCAGTGCTACTTCGACAGGGTTCCAGAGGGAGCAGTACTTC,CSATSTGFQREQYF
TRBV2,TRBJ1-2,NA,many,TGTGCCAGCACTGTAGGGTTTTCCCGAGGCGGCTACACCTTC,CASTVGFSRGGYTF
TRBV6-1,TRBJ1-1,NA,NA,TGTGCCAGCACCGACGGGATCACTGAAGCTTTCTTT,CASTDGITEAFF
TRBV9,TRBJ1-6,NA,NA,TGTGCCAGCAGCGCGGGAGATTTTAATTCACCCCTCCACTTT,CASSAGDFNSPLHF
TRBV20-1,TRBJ2-7,NA,NA,TGCAGTGCTAGCGAAGGGGGAAAATACGAGCAGTACTTC,CSASEGGKYEQYF
TRBV5-1,TRBJ1-5,NA,NA,TGCGCCAGCAGCTTACAGGGTTATAGCAATCAGCCCCAGCATTTT,CASSLQGYSNQPQHF
TRBV28,TRBJ2-5,NA,many,TGTGCCAGCAGTTCAGGGGCCCAACAAGAGACCCAGTACTTC,CASSSGAQQETQYF